This T cell receptor (beta chain) stems from a study of glioma-infiltrating T cells after dendritic cell vaccination. Overall study context: The vaccine used monocyte-derived dendritic cells pulsed overnight with autologous tumor lysate. Overall study results and limits: Survival was not directly related to TCR clonality in these patients.

As regards this clone: Its specificity is not known.

PBMC sampling occurred before vaccination, two weeks after the third dose, and at progression. The CDR3 loop spans 15 amino acids. The J segment lost 2 bases and the V segment lost 3 bases, leaving 4 bases of the junction unmatched. Germline CDR1 and CDR2: LNHDA and SQIVND (reference sequence). The method was immunoSEQ multiplex PCR; TCRdb's version includes in-frame clones alone and lacks a portion of them. The sample contains roughly 98,000 clones, 86% of which appear only once. This TCR was recovered from a human donor with glioblastoma. Sample: blood, taken before dendritic cell vaccination. The chain joins TRBV19 to TRBJ1-1, with TRBD1 identical over 9 bases. This CDR3 reads CASSMDRGRNTEAFF. The CDR3 nucleotides read TGTGCCAGTAGTATGGACAGGGGTCGAAACACTGAAGCTTTCTTT.